This T cell receptor beta chain comes out of a study of T cell responses to AZD1222 COVID-19 vaccine. Overall study findings and caveats: Donors in the cohort were predominantly white British and more often female, and clonal diversity was possibly underestimated. Increased Spike-specific TCR breadth and depth were observed after two AZD1222 doses.

Turning to this clone: Its antigen remains unidentified.

The V end was cut by 5 bases, the J end by 1 base, with 9 bases between. This CDR3 is 14 amino acids long. Germline assignment: CDR1 PRHDT and CDR2 FYEKMQ (reference sequence). Repertoires were generated with immunoSEQ multiplex PCR, while TCRdb's copy carries only in-frame clones and drops some. The table records about 110,000 clones, around 86% of them present only once. This receptor was taken from an adult in good health. The chain is built from TRBV13 and TRBJ1-3; the D is unclear. The sample consisted of peripheral blood, taken on day 0 of AZD1222 vaccination. CDR3 in amino acids: CASSHSGSGNTIYF. The CDR3 region has the DNA TGTGCCAGCAGCCACAGCGGGTCTGGAAACACCATATATTTT.